Shown below are 7 T cell receptor beta chains from a single sample sequenced in a study of T cell clusters in autoimmune cytopenias (dated by TCRdb to about 2019). Sequencing was carried out with an Illumina MiSeq. To amplify TRB rearrangements, a touch-down multiplex PCR protocol was run with the TRB-A and TRB-B primer pools combined in a single tube. The reads went through TCRdb reprocessing, and each CDR3 protein sequence gets one entry with no DNA. The sample's table lists a count of 7,000 or so distinct CDR3 sequences. Around 18% of the sample goes to the ten largest clones. Each sample's TRB amplification started from roughly 260 ng of peripheral blood genomic DNA, which corresponds to tens of thousands of genome equivalents. This same sample was also part of a study on T cell repertoires in aging, cancer and after chemotherapy.

The source material was peripheral blood. The receptors come from a human donor in good health.

This clonotype counts as medium-sized by frequency. V is TRBV13 and J is TRBJ1-6; no DNA is available, so the TRBD1 call from TCRdb remains unchecked. Germline V lookup: CDR1 PRHDT, CDR2 FYEKMQ (reference sequence). The CDR3 covers 16 residues. Here the CDR3 reads CASSLEGRGFDSPLHF. The whole variable domain, remainder taken from reference TRBV13 and TRBJ1-6, is AAGVIQSPRHLIKEKRETATLKCYPIPRHDTVYWYQQGPGQDPQFLISFYEKMQSDKGSIPDRFSAQQFSDYHSELNMSSLELGDSALYFCASSLEGRGFDSPLHFGNGTRLTVT.

This chain connects TRBV20-1 to TRBJ2-1; TCRdb designates TRBD2, a call that cannot be tested without DNA. Germline CDR1 reads DFQATT; CDR2 reads SNEGSKA (reference sequence). The CDR3 has 12 residues. The chain's CDR3 is CSADGRVDEQFF.

According to its frequency, this clonotype is medium-sized. The chain joins TRBV6-5 to TRBJ1-4. Germline V gene lookup returns CDR1 MNHEY and CDR2 SVGAGI. The CDR3 runs to 11 residues. CDR3 sequence reads: CASSYGDRQFF.

V usage is TRBV19 and J usage is TRBJ2-3; TCRdb reports TRBD1, a call that lacks DNA to check it against. Per germline, CDR1 LNHDA and CDR2 SQIVND (reference sequence). The CDR3 is 16 residues long. The CDR3 region is CASSIHPGTGSDTQYF.

This rearrangement joins TRBV29-1 to TRBJ2-7; TCRdb gives TRBD2 as the D gene, but with no DNA this cannot be confirmed. The CDR3 has 11 residues. Germline CDR1 reads SQVTM; CDR2 reads ANQGSEA. The CDR3 is CSVGLAGVQYF.

This clonotype is classed as medium-sized by frequency. The chain uses TRBV12-3 or TRBV12-4 and TRBJ2-1; the TRBD2 assignment by TCRdb is unverifiable without DNA. This CDR3 region has 12 residues. CDR3 in amino acids: CASSRGGHEQFF.

The J gene is TRBJ2-4, the V gene TRBV6-5; there is no DNA to check the TCRdb D call of TRBD1. The CDR3 is made up of 14 amino acids. Germline assignment: CDR1 MNHEY and CDR2 SVGAGI. The CDR3 here is CASSSGQVKNIQYF.